The 20 T cell receptor beta chains listed next were all sequenced from one sample in a study of cytomegalovirus exposure and HLA in healthy donors. The study ran its PCR with 60 Vbeta and 13 Jbeta primers. Here immunoSEQ multiplex PCR was the method, and the copy in TCRdb shows in-frame clones only, minus some. The sample consists of roughly 160,000 clones, roughly three quarters of them appearing once. Sequencing used PBMCs. The receptor set was obtained from a man in his 60s in good health and CMV-seronegative.

The chain employs TRBV7-2 and TRBJ2-7; the match to TRBD1 covers 7 bases. The CDR3 runs 12 residues. V was clipped by 5 bases and J by 12 bases; unmatched bases: 10. Germline V gene lookup returns CDR1 SGHTA and CDR2 FQGNSA. The CDR3 protein is CASSPDREVRYF. DNA of the CDR3: TGTGCCAGCAGCCCTGACAGGGAAGTTCGGTACTTC.

The V gene is TRBV9, the J gene TRBJ2-2, with TRBD1 matching over 7 bases. The CDR3 runs to 13 residues. Germline CDR1 SGDLS, CDR2 YYNGEE. Trimming took 7 bases from V and 9 from J; bases not matched to a gene: 9. In DNA, the CDR3 is TGTGCCAGCGGGACAGCCCTTCGCCGGGAGCTGTTTTTT. It specifies CASGTALRRELFF.

The V call is TRBV7-8, the J call TRBJ1-3; D unclear. CDR3 length: 14 amino acids. Deletions cut 5 bases from V and 8 bases from J, with 16 bases between. In germline, CDR1 is SGHVS, CDR2 FQNEAQ. CDR3 in amino acids: CASSPYRLGYTIYF. In DNA, the CDR3 is TGTGCCAGCAGCCCATACCGTCTCGGGTACACCATATATTTT.

A few counts support this clone. The chain combines TRBV11-2 with TRBJ2-7, with 10 bases identical to TRBD1. J was trimmed by 5 bases and V by 3 bases; bases with no gene match: 7. Germline CDR1 and CDR2: SGHAT and FQNNGV. This CDR3 has 15 residues. As DNA, the CDR3 is TGTGCCAGCAGCTTGGAACCGGGACAGGGGAACGAGCAGTACTTC. Encoded protein: CASSLEPGQGNEQYF.

The chain links TRBV6-4 to TRBJ1-1; possibly TRBD1 for D (6 bases). From germline, CDR1 is MRHNA and CDR2 SNTAGT. The V and J ends lost 4 bases and 7 bases respectively, with 13 bases between them. The CDR3 sequence is 13 residues long. CDR3: CASSVDIGGEAFF. CDR3 DNA sequence: TGTGCCAGCAGTGTCGACATAGGGGGTGAAGCTTTCTTT.

The J gene is TRBJ1-3, the V gene TRBV30; no definite D call. The CDR3 spans 12 residues. Trimming left V 6 bases short and J 0 bases short, with 6 bases between. Germline lookup yields CDR1 GTSNPN and CDR2 SVGIG (reference sequence). CDR3 in amino acids: CACQSSGNTIYF. The CDR3 DNA is TGTGCCTGCCAATCCTCTGGAAACACCATATATTTT.

V and J are TRBV7-2 and TRBJ1-1; no firm D call. The V gene's germline CDR1 is SGHTA and CDR2 FQGNSA. There are 16 residues in the CDR3. Trimming shortened V by 1 base and J by 5 bases, and 17 bases separated the two germline ends. CDR3 sequence reads: CASSLVGSGIDTEAFF. Written as DNA, the CDR3 is TGTGCCAGCAGCTTAGTGGGGTCGGGGATTGATACTGAAGCTTTCTTT.

This clone was observed a handful of times. The chain combines TRBV6-5 with TRBJ1-6; D is unclear. The CDR3 length is 13 residues. CDR1 and CDR2 from the germline V gene are MNHEY and SVGAGI. With 6 bases removed from V and 3 bases from J, the gap between germline ends came to 6 bases. The CDR3 DNA reads TGTGCCAGCAGCCACAGCTATAATTCACCCCTCCACTTT. It yields the protein CASSHSYNSPLHF.

This rearrangement joins TRBV7-9 to TRBJ1-1; D is unresolved. Germline V gives CDR1 SEHNR, CDR2 FQNEAQ (reference sequence). Trimming left V 7 bases short and J 2 bases short, with 11 bases between. This CDR3 region has 13 residues. CDR3 protein: CASTLGGNTEAFF. In nucleotides, the CDR3 is TGTGCCAGCACTTTGGGAGGAAACACTGAAGCTTTCTTT.

The V gene is TRBV5-1, the J gene TRBJ1-5; D gene unclear. CDR1 is SGHRS, CDR2 YFSETQ, per germline. V was trimmed by 0 bases and J by 4 bases, leaving 8 bases between them. The CDR3 is 14 amino acids. Here the CDR3 DNA reads TGCGCCAGCAGCTTGGATACGGGGAATCAGCCCCAGCATTTT. This codes for CASSLDTGNQPQHF.

On this clone: The sample has other DNA sequences that encode this CDR3 too. The J gene is TRBJ2-7, the V gene TRBV7-2, with 9 bases fitting TRBD1. CDR1 SGHTA and CDR2 FQGNSA come from the germline V gene. V lost 3 bases to trimming and J lost 2 bases; unmatched junction nucleotides: 2. The CDR3 runs to 14 residues. This CDR3 reads CASSLDRGAYEQYF. DNA of the CDR3: TGTGCCAGCAGCTTGGACAGGGGAGCCTACGAGCAGTACTTC.

The rearrangement uses TRBV19 and TRBJ2-5, with a possible D match to TRBD2 (5 bases). The CDR3 is 18 amino acids. Trimming stripped 1 base from V and 1 base from J, with 19 bases between. The germline CDR1 and CDR2 sequences are LNHDA and SQIVND (reference sequence). DNA of the CDR3: TGTGCCAGTAGTATAGTTTCGACTACCAAGATTTTCCAAGAGACCCAGTACTTC. This codes for CASSIVSTTKIFQETQYF.

The chain is built from TRBV11-3 and TRBJ2-3, with 8 nucleotides matching TRBD2. The CDR3 runs 18 residues. CDR1 is SGHNT and CDR2 is YENEEA in the germline V gene. The V segment lost 2 bases and the J segment 0 bases; nucleotides outside the gene matches: 10. In nucleotides, the CDR3 is TGTGCCAGCAGCTTAACCGGGGGGGGCGGAACTAGCACAGATACGCAGTATTTT. Translating it yields CASSLTGGGGTSTDTQYF.

V gene TRBV30 combines with J gene TRBJ1-5; TRBD1 might be the D (5 bases). CDR1 and CDR2 from the germline V gene are GTSNPN and SVGIG (reference sequence). Trimming took 3 bases from V and 5 from J, leaving 11 bases between them. CDR3 size: 13 residues. In nucleotides, the CDR3 is TGTGCCTGGAGCGGGGGGTCATATCAGCCCCAGCATTTT. Amino acids: CAWSGGSYQPQHF. The full variable domain, in which reference TRBV30 and TRBJ1-5 provide the parts outside the CDR3, is SQTIHQWPATLVQPVGSPLSLECTVEGTSNPNLYWYRQAAGRGLQLLFYSVGIGQISSEVPQNLSASRPQDRQFILSSKKLLLSDSGFYLCAWSGGSYQPQHFGDGTRLSIL.

This clone has a handful of counts. J is TRBJ2-1 and V is TRBV7-9, with 7 bases identical to TRBD1. The CDR3 totals 14 residues. J gave up 8 bases and V 4 bases, and 8 bases lay outside the gene matches. Germline V lookup: CDR1 SEHNR, CDR2 FQNEAQ (reference sequence). The CDR3 DNA reads TGTGCCAGCAGCTCCAGCGAAGGGGGCCATGAGCAGTTCTTC. Amino acid sequence: CASSSSEGGHEQFF.

Remarks on this clone: At one end, the junction sequence differs from germline, possibly due to a read error. The genes are TRBV7-2 and TRBJ2-1; no clear D gene. Germline loops: CDR1 SGHTA, CDR2 FQGNSA. The CDR3 consists of 13 residues. As DNA, the CDR3 is TGTGTCAGCAGCTCTGGCGGAATCAATGAGCAGTTCTTC. The encoded protein is CVSSSGGINEQFF.

V and J are TRBV28 and TRBJ2-6, with D tentatively TRBD1 (6 bases). The germline CDR1 and CDR2 sequences are MDHEN and SYDVKM. The CDR3 covers 17 residues. V shed 6 bases and J shed 3 bases, with 18 bases lying between them. The CDR3 is CASSSTAGVGGANVLTF. In nucleotides, the CDR3 is TGTGCCAGCAGCTCCACAGCAGGGGTTGGTGGGGCCAACGTCCTGACTTTC. Full variable domain (outside the CDR3, taken from reference TRBV28 and TRBJ2-6): DVKVTQSSRYLVKRTGEKVFLECVQDMDHENMFWYRQDPGLGLRLIYFSYDVKMKEKGDIPEGYSVSREKKERFSLILESASTNQTSMYLCASSSTAGVGGANVLTFGAGSRLTVL.

The rearrangement links TRBV11-3 to TRBJ2-3; TRBD2 aligns across 11 bases. Losses at the gene ends were 5 bases for V and 2 bases for J; bases not matched to a gene: 6. The CDR3 is made up of 16 amino acids. Germline CDR1 SGHNT, CDR2 YENEEA. CDR3 sequence: CASSEGTSGLTDTQYF. The CDR3 DNA sequence: TGTGCCAGCAGCGAAGGGACTAGCGGCCTCACAGATACGCAGTATTTT.

This chain connects TRBV27 to TRBJ2-5; tentative D call: TRBD2 (5 bases). This CDR3 is 13 amino acids long. V was trimmed by 5 bases and J by 4 bases, leaving 11 bases between them. Germline-derived CDR1 and CDR2 are MNHEY and SMNVEV (reference sequence). This CDR3 is CASSQRKGETQYF. Here the CDR3 DNA reads TGTGCCAGCAGTCAGCGGAAGGGAGAGACCCAGTACTTC.

This clone was picked up one time. CDR3 region: CASSTLSGANVLTF. The CDR3 DNA reads as TGTGCCAGCAGCACCCTCTCTGGGGCCAACGTCCTGACTTTC. The chain combines TRBV21-1 with TRBJ2-6; the D call in the table, TRBD2, was not verified against the DNA. TRBV21-1 counts as a pseudogene. The CDR3 sequence is 14 residues long.